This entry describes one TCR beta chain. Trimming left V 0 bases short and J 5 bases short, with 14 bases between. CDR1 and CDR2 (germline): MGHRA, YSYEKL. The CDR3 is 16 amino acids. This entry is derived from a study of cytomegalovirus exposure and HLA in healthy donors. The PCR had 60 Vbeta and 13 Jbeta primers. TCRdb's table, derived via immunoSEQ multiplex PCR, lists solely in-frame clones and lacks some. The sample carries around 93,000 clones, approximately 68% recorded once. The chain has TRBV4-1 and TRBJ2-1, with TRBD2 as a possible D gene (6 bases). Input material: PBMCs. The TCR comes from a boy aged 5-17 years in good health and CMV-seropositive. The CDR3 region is CASSQEGDGGDNEQFF. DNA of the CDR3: TGCGCCAGCAGCCAAGAAGGGGACGGAGGGGACAATGAGCAGTTCTTC.